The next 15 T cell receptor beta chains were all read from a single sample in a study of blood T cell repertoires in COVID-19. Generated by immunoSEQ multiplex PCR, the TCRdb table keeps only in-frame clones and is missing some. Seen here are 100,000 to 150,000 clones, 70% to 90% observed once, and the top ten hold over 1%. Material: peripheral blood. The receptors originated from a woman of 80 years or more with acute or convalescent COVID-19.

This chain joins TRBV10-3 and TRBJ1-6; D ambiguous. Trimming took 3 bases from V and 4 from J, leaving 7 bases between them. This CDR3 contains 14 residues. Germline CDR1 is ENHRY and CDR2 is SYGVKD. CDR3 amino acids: CAISDVPYNSPLHF. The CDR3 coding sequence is TGTGCCATCAGTGATGTTCCATATAATTCACCCCTCCACTTT.

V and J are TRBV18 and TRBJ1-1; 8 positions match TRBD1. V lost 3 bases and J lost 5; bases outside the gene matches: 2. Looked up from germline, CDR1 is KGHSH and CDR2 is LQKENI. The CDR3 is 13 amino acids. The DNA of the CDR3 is TGTGCCAGCTCACCGGGACAGGAGACTGAAGCTTTCTTT. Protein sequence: CASSPGQETEAFF.

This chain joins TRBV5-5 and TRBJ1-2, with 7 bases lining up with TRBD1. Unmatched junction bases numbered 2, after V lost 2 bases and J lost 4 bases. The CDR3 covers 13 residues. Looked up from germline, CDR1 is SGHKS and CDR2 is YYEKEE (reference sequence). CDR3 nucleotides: TGTGCCAGCAGCTTTGACAGGGCCTATGGCTACACCTTC. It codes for CASSFDRAYGYTF.

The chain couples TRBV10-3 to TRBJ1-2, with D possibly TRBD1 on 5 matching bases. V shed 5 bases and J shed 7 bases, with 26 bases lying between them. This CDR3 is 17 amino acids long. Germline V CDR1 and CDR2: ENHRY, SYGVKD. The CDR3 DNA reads TGTGCCATCAGTTGGACTATTACGACAAGGAGGGGATCTGGCTACACCTTC. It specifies CAISWTITTRRGSGYTF.

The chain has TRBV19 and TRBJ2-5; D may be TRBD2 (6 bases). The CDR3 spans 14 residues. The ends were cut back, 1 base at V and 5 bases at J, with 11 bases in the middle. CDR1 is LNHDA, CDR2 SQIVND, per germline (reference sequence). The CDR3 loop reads CASSIGAGSETQYF. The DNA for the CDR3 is TGTGCCAGTAGTATAGGGGCGGGATCGGAGACCCAGTACTTC.

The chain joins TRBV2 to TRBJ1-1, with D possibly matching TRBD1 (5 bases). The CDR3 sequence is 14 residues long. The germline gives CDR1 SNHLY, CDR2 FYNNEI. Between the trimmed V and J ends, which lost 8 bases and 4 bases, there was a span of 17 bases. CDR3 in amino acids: CASSLGGKSTEAFF. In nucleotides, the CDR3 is TGTGCCAGCTCCCTCGGGGGTAAGTCCACTGAAGCTTTCTTT.

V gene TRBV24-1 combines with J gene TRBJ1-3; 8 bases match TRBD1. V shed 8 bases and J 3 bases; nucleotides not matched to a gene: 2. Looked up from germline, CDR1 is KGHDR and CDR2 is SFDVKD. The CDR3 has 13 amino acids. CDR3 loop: CATTDRGGNTIYF. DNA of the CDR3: TGTGCCACCACCGACAGGGGTGGAAACACCATATATTTT.

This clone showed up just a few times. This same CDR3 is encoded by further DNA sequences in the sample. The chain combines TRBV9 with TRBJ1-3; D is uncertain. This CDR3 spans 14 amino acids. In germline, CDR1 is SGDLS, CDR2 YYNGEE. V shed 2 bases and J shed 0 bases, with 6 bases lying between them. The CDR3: CASSVGSSGNTIYF. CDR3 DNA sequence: TGTGCCAGCAGCGTTGGGAGCTCTGGAAACACCATATATTTT.

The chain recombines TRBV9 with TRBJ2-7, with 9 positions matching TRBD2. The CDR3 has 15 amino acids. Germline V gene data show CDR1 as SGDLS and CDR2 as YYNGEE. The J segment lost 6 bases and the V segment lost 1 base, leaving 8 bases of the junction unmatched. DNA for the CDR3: TGTGCCAGCAGCGTACGGGCTAGCGGGACTGGCGAGCAGTACTTC. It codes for CASSVRASGTGEQYF. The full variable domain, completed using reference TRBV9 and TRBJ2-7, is DSGVTQTPKHLITATGQRVTLRCSPRSGDLSVYWYQQSLDQGLQFLIQYYNGEERAKGNILERFSAQQFPDLHSELNLSSLELGDSALYFCASSVRASGTGEQYFGPGTRLTVT.

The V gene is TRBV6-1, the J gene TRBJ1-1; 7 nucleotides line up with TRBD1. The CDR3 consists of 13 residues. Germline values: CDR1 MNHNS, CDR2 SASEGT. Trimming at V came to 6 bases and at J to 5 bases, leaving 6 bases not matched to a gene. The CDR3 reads CASSNRGWTEAFF. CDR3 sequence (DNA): TGTGCCAGCAGCAACAGGGGATGGACTGAAGCTTTCTTT.

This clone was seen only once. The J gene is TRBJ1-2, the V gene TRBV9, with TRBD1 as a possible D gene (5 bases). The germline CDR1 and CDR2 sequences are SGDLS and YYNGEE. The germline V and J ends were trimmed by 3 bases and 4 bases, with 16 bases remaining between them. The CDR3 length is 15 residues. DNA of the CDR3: TGTGCCAGCAGCGGGTTCAGGCGACAGTCCTATGGCTACACCTTC. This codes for CASSGFRRQSYGYTF.

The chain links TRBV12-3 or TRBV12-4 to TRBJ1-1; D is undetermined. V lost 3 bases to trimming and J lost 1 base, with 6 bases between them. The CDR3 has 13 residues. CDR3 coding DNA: TGTGCCAGCAGTTTTCGAGCGAACACTGAAGCTTTCTTT. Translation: CASSFRANTEAFF.

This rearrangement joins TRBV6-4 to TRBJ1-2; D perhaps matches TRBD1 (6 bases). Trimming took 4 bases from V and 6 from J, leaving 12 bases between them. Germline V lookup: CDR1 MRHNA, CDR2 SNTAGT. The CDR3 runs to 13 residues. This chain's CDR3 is CASSGTRQDGYTF. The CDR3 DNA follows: TGTGCCAGCAGTGGTACCCGACAGGATGGCTACACCTTC.

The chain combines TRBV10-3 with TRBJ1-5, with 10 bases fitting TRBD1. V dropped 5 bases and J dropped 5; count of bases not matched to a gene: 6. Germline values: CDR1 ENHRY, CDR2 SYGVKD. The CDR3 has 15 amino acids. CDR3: CAISPKGTGDQPQHF. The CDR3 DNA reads TGTGCCATCAGTCCTAAGGGGACAGGGGATCAGCCCCAGCATTTT.

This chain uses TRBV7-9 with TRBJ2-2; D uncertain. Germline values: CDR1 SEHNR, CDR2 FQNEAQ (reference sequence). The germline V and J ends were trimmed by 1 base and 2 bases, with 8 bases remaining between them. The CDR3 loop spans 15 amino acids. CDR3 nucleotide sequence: TGTGCCAGCAGCTTAGTCAGTTATAACACCGGGGAGCTGTTTTTT. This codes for CASSLVSYNTGELFF.